A single count supports the clone carrying this T cell receptor (beta chain). Here immunoSEQ multiplex PCR was the method, and the copy in TCRdb shows in-frame clones only, minus some. The sample holds approximately 150,000 clones, more than 70% seen once. This specimen comes from a study of blood T cell repertoires in COVID-19. Study information: Nucleic acid was either cDNA or gDNA, and it came from T cells, B-cell-depleted T cells, or PBMCs.

V lost 3 bases to trimming and J lost 4 bases; unmatched junction nucleotides: 9. This CDR3 contains 15 residues. Germline V CDR1 and CDR2: SGHNT, YYREEE (reference sequence). This receptor was taken from a man aged 60-69 years who had recovered from COVID-19. The rearrangement links TRBV5-4 to TRBJ1-2; 7 bases fit TRBD1. Sequenced sample: PBMCs or T cells enriched from blood (not recorded which). The CDR3 sequence is CASSSRDSVSYGYTF. The CDR3 nucleotides read TGTGCCAGCAGCTCTAGGGACAGCGTATCCTATGGCTACACCTTC.